Listed below are T cell receptor beta chains from one sample, sequenced in a study of CD8 T cells in ankylosing spondylitis. TCRdb itself ran the 5' RACE reads through MiXCR, one entry per CDR3 protein. The table includes roughly 670,000 distinct CDR3 sequences, around a fifth detected once. Material: blood, either unsorted or a sorted T cell fraction (not recorded which). These receptors all come from a male donor with ankylosing spondylitis. The CDR3 runs from the conserved cysteine through the conserved F or W. A D gene is named only where the DNA matches it firmly. The size entry is marked missing in some rows and otherwise reads once, few, many or a size class.

J | D | V | size | CDR3 | DNA
TRBJ2-1 | . | TRBV12-3/TRBV12-4 | . | CASSQGAEQFF | TGTGCCAGCAGCCAAGGGGCTGAGCAGTTCTTC
TRBJ1-1 | TRBD1 | TRBV3-1 | few | CASSIRGRVTPFF | TGTGCCAGCAGCATCAGGGGGCGCGTAACCCCTTTCTTT
TRBJ2-3 | TRBD2 | TRBV4-3 | . | CASSQLQGAALAGRADTQYF | TGCGCCAGCAGCCAACTACAGGGTGCGGCTCTAGCGGGAAGGGCAGATACGCAGTATTTT
TRBJ1-1 | . | TRBV9 | few | CASSVEVYTEAFF | TGTGCCAGCAGCGTAGAGGTTTACACTGAAGCTTTCTTT
TRBJ2-1 | TRBD2 | TRBV12-3/TRBV12-4 | . | CASSQTLAGFYNEQFF | TGTGCCAGCAGCCAGACTCTAGCGGGGTTTTACAATGAGCAGTTCTTC
TRBJ2-3 | . | TRBV11-3 | few | CASSSLSSEDTQYF | TGTGCCAGCAGCTCACTTTCGAGTGAAGATACGCAGTATTTT
TRBJ2-3 | TRBD2 | TRBV5-1 | . | CASSFLAGGPGLAQYF | TGCGCCAGCAGCTTCCTGGCGGGAGGGCCGGGCTTGGCGCAGTATTTT
TRBJ2-7 | . | TRBV7-9 | . | CASSSDWDSYEQYF | TGTGCCAGCAGTTCAGACTGGGATTCCTACGAGCAGTACTTC
TRBJ1-2 | TRBD1 | TRBV12-3/TRBV12-4 | . | CASRSDRNYGYTF | TGTGCCAGCAGATCGGACAGGAACTATGGCTACACCTTC
TRBJ2-7 | TRBD2 | TRBV6-2/TRBV6-3 | few | CASIEGGSGAYEQYF | TGTGCCAGCATAGAGGGCGGGAGTGGCGCCTACGAGCAGTACTTC
TRBJ2-7 | TRBD2 | TRBV3-1 | . | CASSQGQREFGEQYF | TGTGCCAGCAGCCAAGGCCAGCGGGAGTTTGGCGAGCAGTACTTC
TRBJ2-1 | TRBD2 | TRBV3-1 | . | CASSLRRTSSRDEQFF | TGTGCCAGCAGCCTCCGGAGGACTAGCTCCCGCGATGAGCAGTTCTTC
TRBJ1-1 | . | TRBV20-1 | few | CSGPRQLTEAFF | TGCAGTGGGCCGCGGCAGTTAACTGAAGCTTTCTTT
TRBJ2-7 | TRBD2 | TRBV7-6 | . | CASSPRASGNEQYF | TGTGCCAGCAGCCCTCGGGCTAGCGGGAACGAGCAGTACTTC
TRBJ2-5 | TRBD2 | TRBV5-1 | few | CASRSTSGGQETQYF | TGCGCCAGCAGATCGACTAGCGGGGGCCAAGAGACCCAGTACTTC
TRBJ2-5 | . | TRBV5-1 | many | CASSFDKDQETQYF | TGCGCCAGCAGCTTCGACAAGGACCAAGAGACCCAGTACTTC
TRBJ2-7 | . | TRBV29-1 | few | CSVRADSYEQYF | TGCAGCGTCAGGGCGGACTCCTACGAGCAGTACTTC
TRBJ1-5 | . | TRBV2 | . | CASTPGIGQPQHF | TGTGCCAGCACGCCGGGGATAGGGCAGCCCCAGCATTTT
TRBJ1-2 | . | TRBV28 | . | CASGPGYTF | TGTGCCAGCGGCCCCGGCTACACCTTC
TRBJ1-1 | . | TRBV30 | . | CAWKASYLSEAFF | TGTGCCTGGAAGGCTAGTTATCTCTCTGAAGCTTTCTTT
TRBJ2-1 | . | TRBV20-1 | few | CSARVAGTSYNEQFF | TGCAGTGCTAGAGTCGCAGGGACGTCCTACAATGAGCAGTTCTTC
TRBJ1-4 | . | TRBV7-9 | few | CASSLNRNEKLFF | TGTGCCAGCAGCTTAAACAGGAATGAAAAACTGTTTTTT
TRBJ2-1 | TRBD2 | TRBV12-3/TRBV12-4 | . | CASSSRTRAYNEQFF | TGTGCCAGCAGTTCTCGGACTAGAGCCTACAATGAGCAGTTCTTC
TRBJ2-1 | TRBD2 | TRBV20-1 | many | CSAILAGGAGEQFF | TGCAGTGCAATTCTAGCGGGAGGGGCGGGTGAGCAGTTCTTC
TRBJ2-2 | . | TRBV7-9 | . | CASSPDRMGSGTGELFF | TGTGCCAGCAGCCCCGATCGAATGGGGTCGGGCACCGGGGAGCTGTTTTTT
TRBJ2-5 | . | TRBV6-1 | . | CASEGDVETQYF | TGTGCCAGCGAAGGGGATGTTGAGACCCAGTACTTC
TRBJ2-1 | . | TRBV4-3 | . | CASSQEPRIGHNEQFF | TGCGCCAGCAGCCAAGAGCCCCGGATAGGGCACAATGAGCAGTTCTTC
TRBJ2-3 | . | TRBV20-1 | few | CSASIYPSTDTQYF | TGCAGTGCTAGTATTTACCCTAGCACAGATACGCAGTATTTT
TRBJ2-1 | . | TRBV7-2 | . | CASSSERATPYEQFF | TGTGCCAGCAGCTCCGAGCGGGCTACACCCTATGAGCAGTTCTTC
TRBJ1-1 | . | TRBV4-1 | . | CASSQDESGYMAEAFF | TGCGCCAGCAGCCAAGATGAGTCAGGGTACATGGCTGAAGCTTTCTTT
TRBJ2-2 | . | TRBV20-1 | few | CSARAAGGTTGELFF | TGCAGTGCTAGGGCTGCCGGCGGGACCACCGGGGAGCTGTTTTTT
TRBJ2-6 | . | TRBV7-2 | . | CASSLGGWGTGANVLTF | TGTGCCAGCAGCTTAGGGGGTTGGGGCACTGGGGCCAACGTCCTGACTTTC
TRBJ1-3 | . | TRBV3-1 | many | CASSQGSSGNTIYF | TGCGCCAGCAGCCAGGGGAGTTCTGGAAACACCATATATTTT
TRBJ2-7 | . | TRBV7-9 | . | CASSFRDTSPYEQYF | TGTGCCAGCAGCTTCCGGGACACCTCACCCTACGAGCAGTACTTC
TRBJ2-4 | TRBD2 | TRBV6-1 | . | CASSGHSSAGAPLAKNIQYF | TGTGCCAGCAGTGGCCACTCTAGTGCGGGAGCCCCTTTAGCCAAAAACATTCAGTACTTC
TRBJ1-1 | TRBD1 | TRBV19 | . | CASSIGTGVKAFF | TGTGCCAGTAGTATAGGGACAGGGGTCAAAGCTTTCTTT
TRBJ2-6 | . | TRBV20-1 | few | CSAPPGRANVLTF | TGCAGTGCCCCGCCCGGTAGGGCCAACGTCCTGACTTTC
TRBJ2-7 | . | TRBV15 | few | CATSSPPRGTYEQYF | TGTGCCACCAGCAGCCCACCCCGGGGGACCTACGAGCAGTACTTC
TRBJ1-1 | . | TRBV5-1 | . | CASSLAGGGHTEAFF | TGCGCCAGCAGCTTGGCCGGAGGGGGTCACACTGAAGCTTTCTTT
TRBJ2-7 | TRBD2 | TRBV11-2 | many | CASSRAIGLASSYEQYF | TGTGCCAGCAGCCGGGCCATTGGACTAGCGAGCTCCTACGAGCAGTACTTC
TRBJ2-1 | . | TRBV4-2 | many | CASSQLSYNEQFF | TGTGCCAGCAGCCAACTCTCCTACAATGAGCAGTTCTTC
TRBJ2-7 | . | TRBV20-1 | . | CSASLASYEQYF | TGCAGTGCTAGCCTAGCCTCCTACGAGCAGTACTTC
TRBJ2-7 | TRBD2 | TRBV11-2 | few | CASSLVPVASGRAREQYF | TGTGCCAGCAGCTTAGTTCCGGTGGCTAGCGGGAGGGCCAGGGAGCAGTACTTC
TRBJ2-7 | . | TRBV29-1 | . | CSVVVDTGPYEQYF | TGCAGCGTTGTAGTGGATACTGGCCCCTACGAGCAGTACTTC
TRBJ2-7 | TRBD1 | TRBV28 | . | CASRKDRGGEQYF | TGTGCCAGCAGGAAGGACAGGGGAGGCGAGCAGTACTTC
TRBJ1-6 | TRBD1 | TRBV2 | . | CASSVYRGDSPLHF | TGTGCCAGCAGTGTATACAGGGGTGATTCACCCCTCCACTTT
TRBJ2-5 | . | TRBV28 | few | CASSVTGLPQETQYF | TGTGCCAGCAGCGTCACAGGGTTACCTCAAGAGACCCAGTACTTC
TRBJ2-1 | . | TRBV7-3 | . | CASSLYLNNEQFF | TGTGCCAGCAGCTTATACTTGAACAATGAGCAGTTCTTC
TRBJ2-3 | . | TRBV5-1 | few | CASSLDSYDTQYF | TGCGCCAGCAGCTTGGATAGCTACGATACGCAGTATTTT
TRBJ2-5 | TRBD2 | TRBV29-1 | . | CSVDTSGGETQYF | TGCAGCGTTGATACTAGCGGGGGAGAGACCCAGTACTTC